A single sample gave rise to the 10 T cell receptor beta chains below, sequenced in a study of blood T cell repertoires in COVID-19. Profiling relied on immunoSEQ multiplex PCR, and the TCRdb table lists in-frame clones only, not all of them. Altogether more than 45,000 clones are present, roughly nine tenths being singletons, with the ten largest covering around 9.8%. The source material was peripheral blood. The receptors stem from a human donor in a cohort sampled during active COVID-19.

The chain has TRBV9 and TRBJ2-3; D may be TRBD2 (5 bases). V lost 1 base and J lost 2, with 14 bases in between. There are 16 residues in the CDR3. CDR1 is SGDLS and CDR2 is YYNGEE in the germline V gene. This CDR3 reads CASSVLQASSTDTQYF. As DNA, the CDR3 is TGTGCCAGCAGCGTACTCCAGGCTAGCTCCACAGATACGCAGTATTTT.

This rearrangement joins TRBV27 to TRBJ1-2, with D possibly matching TRBD1 (5 bases). The CDR3 length is 14 residues. With 2 bases removed from V and 6 bases from J, the gap between germline ends came to 13 bases. Germline loops: CDR1 MNHEY, CDR2 SMNVEV (reference sequence). CDR3 in DNA: TGTGCCAGCAGTTTAAGTGCGTTCAGGGATGGCTACACCTTC. Translating gives CASSLSAFRDGYTF.

CDR3 protein: CASSVGTGRLNTEAFF. The CDR3 region has the DNA TGTGCCAGCAGCGTCGGAACGGGTCGCCTGAACACTGAAGCTTTCTTT. The V gene is TRBV5-6, the J gene TRBJ1-1; D is unclear. Trimming removed 4 bases at V and 0 bases at J, with 16 bases between. CDR3 length: 16 amino acids. Looked up from germline, CDR1 is SGHDT and CDR2 is YYEEEE.

V and J are TRBV7-9 and TRBJ2-5, with 7 bases matching TRBD1. The junction had 3 bases not matched to a gene; V was cut back by 5 bases and J by 3 bases. The V gene's germline CDR1 is SEHNR and CDR2 FQNEAQ (reference sequence). The CDR3 sequence is 13 residues long. For the CDR3, the DNA is TGTGCCAGCAGCGGGCAGGGGGAAGAGACCCAGTACTTC. Translation gives CASSGQGEETQYF.

The V gene is TRBV6-2 or TRBV6-3, the J gene TRBJ2-2; D gene unclear. V gave up 6 bases and J gave up 1 base, with 6 bases separating them. This CDR3 contains 13 residues. Germline loops: CDR1 MNHEY, CDR2 SVGEGT. CDR3 nucleotide sequence: TGTGCCAGCAGCCGCAGGAACACCGGGGAGCTGTTTTTT. This gives the protein CASSRRNTGELFF.

The V call is TRBV19, the J call TRBJ2-7, with TRBD1 identical over 9 bases. Germline CDR1 reads LNHDA; CDR2 reads SQIVND (reference sequence). This CDR3 region has 15 residues. Losses at the gene ends were 6 bases for V and 0 bases for J; bases not matched to a gene: 6. The CDR3 nucleotides are TGTGCCAGTAGACAAGACAGGGGGGCCTCCTACGAGCAGTACTTC. Its protein is CASRQDRGASYEQYF.

J is TRBJ1-2 and V is TRBV6-5; 7 bases match TRBD1. V shed 6 bases and J 0 bases; nucleotides not matched to a gene: 4. There are 14 residues in the CDR3. Germline V gene sequence: CDR1 MNHEY, CDR2 SVGAGI. The DNA for the CDR3 is TGTGCCAGCAGCCCCAGGGGGGCTAACTATGGCTACACCTTC. Translated: CASSPRGANYGYTF.

This clone was picked up one time. J is TRBJ1-1 and V is TRBV7-2; D ambiguous. Per germline, CDR1 SGHTA and CDR2 FQGNSA. The CDR3 sequence is 13 residues long. Trimming cost V 2 bases and J 6 bases, with 10 bases left between them. The DNA of the CDR3 is TGTGCCAGCAGCTTAAGGGCGGGCTCTGAAGCTTTCTTT. It specifies CASSLRAGSEAFF.

The CDR3 region has the DNA TGTGCCAGCAGTAGAACGACAGGGGGCAGATACGAGCAGTACTTC. Translated: CASSRTTGGRYEQYF. This rearrangement joins TRBV6-5 to TRBJ2-7, with TRBD1 matching 10 bases. The V gene end was trimmed by 5 bases and the J gene end by 4 bases; junction bases not matched to a gene: 8. The CDR3 sequence is 15 residues long. Germline assignment: CDR1 MNHEY and CDR2 SVGAGI.

The chain has TRBV29-1 and TRBJ1-4; D unresolved. V lost 5 bases, J lost 8 bases, and 12 bases lay in between. Germline CDR1 SQVTM, CDR2 ANQGSEA. The CDR3 consists of 12 residues. The CDR3 spells CSVKSEAEKLFF. Written as DNA, the CDR3 is TGCAGCGTTAAATCCGAGGCGGAAAAACTGTTTTTT.